This entry describes one TCR beta chain. Antigen specificity is unknown. CDR3 size: 16 residues. The trim removed 6 bases at V and 7 bases at J, leaving 10 bases unmatched. The data were obtained in a study of T cell repertoires in cytomegalovirus infection. Overall study context: Recently identified HLA-C-restricted and well-studied HLA-B-restricted CMV epitopes were used.

TCRdb reanalysed the reads using MiXCR and keeps one entry per CDR3 protein. The table includes around 900,000 distinct CDR3 sequences, less than 35% detected once. The rearrangement links TRBV12-3 or TRBV12-4 to TRBJ1-6, with 9 bases that match TRBD1. The clonotype originates from a human donor in good health (CMV status not recorded). Some clones in this sample may be carry-over from other donors' samples. The specimen comprised cultured CD8+ T cells from PBMCs, sampled from culture after CMV antigen stimulation. This CDR3 is CASSLPGQGLNSPLHF. The CDR3 nucleotides are TGTGCCAGCAGCTTGCCGGGACAGGGACTAAATTCACCCCTCCACTTT.